The entry below describes one T cell receptor (beta chain). Within the sample, other DNA sequences also encode this same CDR3. Tens of millions of PBMCs were counted before genomic DNA extraction. Between the trimmed V and J ends, which lost 0 bases and 1 base, there was a span of 9 bases. Germline CDR1 reads LNHNV; CDR2 reads YYDKDF (reference sequence). The CDR3 spans 15 residues. This sample is part of a study of shared clonotypes between healthy human individuals. Genomic DNA (from each subset) was split evenly across several immunoSEQ plates. PCR replicates performed on unsorted PBMC used approximately 300 ng DNA, some 30,000 T cell genomes. Per the original data handling: Filtering was not the same, since immunoSEQ gave junction-only sequences without quality scores. The protocol was immunoSEQ multiplex PCR, while the TCRdb copy is restricted to in-frame clones and leaves out a portion. The D gene and trimming were derived from the DNA, and the V and J assignments and clone size from that table. The sample shows hundreds of thousands of clones, 70% to 80% of them seen only once.

J is TRBJ2-5 and V is TRBV15, with a tentative D call TRBD2 (5 bases). The specimen was PBMCs. This TCR was sampled from a woman in her 40s in good health. Some clones in this sample may be carry-over from other donors' samples. CDR3 sequence: CATSRDRGFQETQYF. The CDR3 DNA sequence: TGTGCCACCAGCAGAGATCGGGGATTCCAAGAGACCCAGTACTTC.